Below are 31 T cell receptor beta chains sequenced from a single sample in a study of T cells expressing NK-cell markers. Each CDR3 protein gets one entry in TCRdb, which reprocessed the 5' RACE reads and gives no DNA. This sample's table has some 190,000 distinct CDR3 sequences. Sample: blood T cells: a sorted CD56 or NKG2C T cell subset, CD4+ or CD8+ T cells, or bulk PBMC T cells (not recorded which). These receptor sequences come from a man aged 18-70 years in good health.

The chain has TRBV12-3 or TRBV12-4 and TRBJ2-2; TCRdb picks TRBD1, but there is no DNA to check that call. The CDR3 spans 15 residues. CDR3 sequence: CASSPERPNTGELFF.

The chain is built from TRBV29-1 and TRBJ1-4; as DNA is missing, the TRBD1 call by TCRdb cannot be tested. The CDR3 consists of 13 residues. Looked up from germline, CDR1 is SQVTM and CDR2 is ANQGSEA. The CDR3 spells CSVEERANEKLFF.

The CDR3 reads CASSVTGEESYEQYF. This sequence joins TRBV2 and TRBJ2-7; the TCRdb D gene call, TRBD1, has no DNA to confirm it. The CDR3 has 15 amino acids. Per germline, CDR1 SNHLY and CDR2 FYNNEI.

The gene calls are TRBV4-1 and TRBJ2-7. This CDR3 has 14 amino acids. The germline V gene encodes CDR1 MGHRA and CDR2 YSYEKL. This CDR3 is CASSAQHSQDEQYF.

The chain uses TRBV19 and TRBJ1-1. The CDR3 runs to 13 residues. Looked up from germline, CDR1 is LNHDA and CDR2 is SQIVND (reference sequence). The CDR3 loop reads CASSISGHTEAFF.

The CDR3 is CASSASGGPSWEQYF. This chain uses TRBV9 with TRBJ2-7; the TCRdb D gene call, TRBD2, has no DNA to confirm it. This CDR3 is 15 amino acids long. Germline assignment: CDR1 SGDLS and CDR2 YYNGEE.

The V and J genes are TRBV5-1 and TRBJ1-1; absent DNA, TCRdb's TRBD1 call cannot be checked. CDR3 length equals 15 residues. Per the germline V gene, CDR1 is SGHRS and CDR2 is YFSETQ. The CDR3 sequence is CASSGRDRWSTEAFF.

This chain links TRBV25-1 with TRBJ2-3; TCRdb selects TRBD1, and the lack of DNA leaves this call unchecked. The CDR3 runs to 16 residues. CDR1 is MGHDK and CDR2 is SYGVNS in the germline V gene. The CDR3 spells CASSDRGVLSTDTQYF. Drawing the rest from reference TRBV25-1 and TRBJ2-3, the complete variable domain is EADIYQTPRYLVIGTGKKITLECSQTMGHDKMYWYQQDPGMELHLIHYSYGVNSTEKGDLSSESTVSRIRTEHFPLTLESARPSHTSQYLCASSDRGVLSTDTQYFGPGTRLTVL.

The chain uses TRBV20-1 and TRBJ2-3. This CDR3 contains 11 residues. Looked up from germline, CDR1 is DFQATT and CDR2 is SNEGSKA (reference sequence). CDR3 in amino acids: CSATPLDTQYF.

The V and J genes are TRBV7-8 and TRBJ2-1; as DNA is missing, the TRBD2 call by TCRdb cannot be tested. There are 18 residues in the CDR3. Germline V lookup: CDR1 SGHVS, CDR2 FQNEAQ. CDR3 region: CASSLEWGGGGPLDEQFF. Together with reference TRBV7-8 and TRBJ2-1, the CDR3 gives the full variable domain: GAGVSQSPRYKVAKRGQDVALRCDPISGHVSLFWYQQALGQGPEFLTYFQNEAQLDKSGLPSDRFFAERPEGSVSTLKIQRTQQEDSAVYLCASSLEWGGGGPLDEQFFGPGTRLTVL.

The chain uses TRBV15 and TRBJ1-5. This CDR3 contains 13 residues. The germline gives CDR1 LNHNV, CDR2 YYDKDF (reference sequence). The CDR3 loop reads CATSIGVEQPQHF.

The genes are TRBV2 and TRBJ2-7; lacking DNA, the TRBD1 call made by TCRdb goes unchecked. This CDR3 is 16 amino acids long. Germline V gene sequence: CDR1 SNHLY, CDR2 FYNNEI. Here the CDR3 reads CASSDSLGAGLNEQYF.

V gene TRBV29-1 combines with J gene TRBJ2-2; TCRdb's D call, TRBD2, is unchecked because there is no DNA. Germline V CDR1 and CDR2: SQVTM, ANQGSEA. The CDR3 is 13 residues long. This CDR3 reads CSLRGRDTGELFF.

V and J are TRBV13 and TRBJ2-5; the TCRdb call, TRBD1, lacks DNA for checking. Germline CDR1 and CDR2: PRHDT and FYEKMQ (reference sequence). The CDR3 loop spans 15 amino acids. The CDR3 loop is CASSPSGGYQETQYF.

This sequence joins TRBV3-1 and TRBJ2-7; there is no DNA to check the TCRdb D call of TRBD1. The CDR3 has 16 residues. Germline-derived CDR1 and CDR2 are LGHDT and YNNKEL (reference sequence). This CDR3 is CASSQSLGTGTYEQYF.

This rearrangement joins TRBV20-1 to TRBJ2-2. The CDR3 runs to 16 residues. CDR1 and CDR2 from the germline V gene are DFQATT and SNEGSKA (reference sequence). The CDR3 sequence: CSASPTLEVNIGELFF.

This chain links TRBV10-3 with TRBJ2-3; TCRdb names TRBD2, which stays unverified in the absence of DNA. The CDR3 spans 14 residues. From germline, CDR1 is ENHRY and CDR2 SYGVKD. The CDR3 spells CAISESGAGDTQYF.

The chain recombines TRBV28 with TRBJ2-7; TCRdb reports TRBD1, a call that lacks DNA to check it against. Germline CDR1 and CDR2: MDHEN and SYDVKM. The CDR3 is 18 amino acids. The CDR3 here is CASSLLSEPVHRSYEQYF.

The chain couples TRBV6-5 to TRBJ2-1; TCRdb's D gene call, TRBD2, goes unchecked for lack of DNA. Per the germline V gene, CDR1 is MNHEY and CDR2 is SVGAGI. The CDR3 runs to 16 residues. CDR3 sequence reads: CASSYSEAGGRNEQFF.

The chain combines TRBV29-1 with TRBJ2-1. Per germline, CDR1 SQVTM and CDR2 ANQGSEA. This CDR3 is built from 13 residues. CDR3 region: CSAEIRVSDEQFF.

The chain recombines TRBV30 with TRBJ2-1; TCRdb gives TRBD2 as the D gene, but with no DNA this cannot be confirmed. In germline, CDR1 is GTSNPN, CDR2 SVGIG (reference sequence). The CDR3 sequence is 13 residues long. The CDR3: CAWGSPMVDEQFF. Supplemented by reference TRBV30 and TRBJ2-1, the full variable domain reads SQTIHQWPATLVQPVGSPLSLECTVEGTSNPNLYWYRQAAGRGLQLLFYSVGIGQISSEVPQNLSASRPQDRQFILSSKKLLLSDSGFYLCAWGSPMVDEQFFGPGTRLTVL.

The V call is TRBV27, the J call TRBJ2-1; the D call from TCRdb, TRBD2, cannot be confirmed without DNA. Per the germline V gene, CDR1 is MNHEY and CDR2 is SMNVEV (reference sequence). The CDR3 has 11 amino acids. The CDR3 is CVSGGYNEQFF.

This chain uses TRBV6-5 with TRBJ1-4. The CDR3 runs to 14 residues. Looked up from germline, CDR1 is MNHEY and CDR2 is SVGAGI. Here the CDR3 reads CATGIIRGGGKLFF.

This chain joins TRBV29-1 and TRBJ1-2; TCRdb returns TRBD1, unconfirmable since there is no DNA. The CDR3 length is 13 residues. Germline V gene sequence: CDR1 SQVTM, CDR2 ANQGSEA. The CDR3 is CSVVGQGSYGYTF. Full variable domain (remainder filled in from reference TRBV29-1 and TRBJ1-2): SAVISQKPSRDICQRGTSLTIQCQVDSQVTMMFWYRQQPGQSLTLIATANQGSEATYESGFVIDKFPISRPNLTFSTLTVSNMSPEDSSIYLCSVVGQGSYGYTFGSGTRLTVV.

The V and J genes are TRBV5-1 and TRBJ2-7. Germline V gene data show CDR1 as SGHRS and CDR2 as YFSETQ. The CDR3 extends over 15 amino acids. The CDR3 protein is CASNTWSGSSYEQYF.

The chain employs TRBV11-2 and TRBJ1-2; TCRdb reports TRBD1, a call that lacks DNA to check it against. Germline V gene lookup returns CDR1 SGHAT and CDR2 FQNNGV. This CDR3 is built from 17 residues. CDR3: CASSLDGDDSTYYGYTF.

This chain links TRBV6-1 with TRBJ2-1; checking the TCRdb D call of TRBD1 is not possible without DNA. Germline V CDR1 and CDR2: MNHNS, SASEGT. CDR3 length equals 13 residues. This CDR3 reads CASEGGRGNEQFF.

The V call is TRBV7-3, the J call TRBJ1-3; lacking DNA, the TRBD1 call made by TCRdb goes unchecked. Germline CDR1 and CDR2: SGHTA and FQGTGA. The CDR3 covers 15 residues. The CDR3: CASSLAGALGNTIYF.

V and J are TRBV12-5 and TRBJ1-1. Germline V gene data show CDR1 as LGHNT and CDR2 as FRNRAP. The CDR3 contains 12 residues. This CDR3 reads CASRNGGAEAFF. Variable domain in full (rest from reference TRBV12-5 and TRBJ1-1): DARVTQTPRHKVTEMGQEVTMRCQPILGHNTVFWYRQTMMQGLELLAYFRNRAPLDDSGMPKDRFSAEMPDATLATLKIQPSEPRDSAVYFCASRNGGAEAFFGQGTRLTVV.

This sequence joins TRBV20-1 and TRBJ2-1; TCRdb indicates TRBD2, and absent DNA this call remains unverified. There are 13 residues in the CDR3. From germline, CDR1 is DFQATT and CDR2 SNEGSKA (reference sequence). Here the CDR3 reads CSASSPSVNEQFF.

This chain connects TRBV11-3 to TRBJ1-2; the TCRdb D gene call, TRBD1, has no DNA to confirm it. CDR1 and CDR2 (germline): SGHNT, YENEEA. This CDR3 is 12 amino acids long. Here the CDR3 reads CASSPTEYGYTF. Looking up the rest from reference TRBV11-3 and TRBJ1-2 gives the full variable domain: EAGVVQSPRYKIIEKKQPVAFWCNPISGHNTLYWYLQNLGQGPELLIRYENEEAVDDSQLPKDRFSAERLKGVDSTLKIQPAELGDSAVYLCASSPTEYGYTFGSGTRLTVV.